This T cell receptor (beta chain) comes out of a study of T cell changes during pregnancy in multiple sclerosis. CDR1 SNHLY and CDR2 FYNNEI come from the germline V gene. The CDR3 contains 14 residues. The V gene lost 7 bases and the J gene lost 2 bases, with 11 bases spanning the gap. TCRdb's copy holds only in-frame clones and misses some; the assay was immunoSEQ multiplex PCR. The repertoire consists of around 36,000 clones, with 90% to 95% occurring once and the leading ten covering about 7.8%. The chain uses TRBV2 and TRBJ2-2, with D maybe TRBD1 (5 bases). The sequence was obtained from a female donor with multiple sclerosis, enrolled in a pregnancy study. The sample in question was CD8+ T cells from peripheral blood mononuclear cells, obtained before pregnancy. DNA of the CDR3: TGTGCCAGCACCCAGCAGGGAAACACCGGGGAGCTGTTTTTT. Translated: CASTQQGNTGELFF. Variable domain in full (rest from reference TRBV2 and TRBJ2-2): EPEVTQTPSHQVTQMGQEVILRCVPISNHLYFYWYRQILGQKVEFLVSFYNNEISEKSEIFDDQFSVERPDGSNFTLKIRSTKLEDSAMYFCASTQQGNTGELFFGEGSRLTVL.